The table lists the clone carrying this T cell receptor (beta chain) with a few counts. The antigen remains undetermined. TCR cDNA was made by 5'RACE template switching, adding a universal primer site and UMIs. MiXCR, applied by TCRdb to the 5' RACE reads, yields one record per CDR3 protein. The table lists hundreds of thousands of distinct CDR3 sequences, around 20% of them singletons. The sample comes from a study of T cells after yellow fever vaccination. The CDR3 has 16 amino acids. J gave up 3 bases and V 3 bases, and 7 bases lay outside the gene matches. Looked up from germline, CDR1 is LGHDT and CDR2 is YNNKEL (reference sequence). Study-level points and caveats: FACS-sorted repertoires could harbor abundant contaminating bulk-population clonotypes. Most clones from primary vaccination resurfaced after the booster (under 97% CD4, 75% to 90% CD8).

This specimen was PBMCs, taken before the yellow fever booster vaccination. This chain connects TRBV3-1 to TRBJ1-1, with 10 bases fitting TRBD1. The origin of this receptor is a man aged 18 to 29 who received the YFV17D yellow fever vaccine. The DNA for the CDR3 is TGTGCCAGCAGCCACGGGACAGGGGTGAGGCACACTGAAGCTTTCTTT. Translated, it gives CASSHGTGVRHTEAFF.